The next 23 T cell receptor beta chains were all read from a single sample in a study of control samples from healthy donors and cancer patients. Only in-frame clones appear in the TCRdb table, and some are missing; sequencing was by immunoSEQ multiplex PCR. The sample carries 25,000 to 35,000 clones, about 86% recorded once. The sample taken for sequencing was PBMCs. These receptors were taken from a woman between 35 and 50 years old with lung cancer.

The chain is built from TRBV7-2 and TRBJ1-5, with a tentative D call TRBD1 (5 bases). Germline V gene data show CDR1 as SGHTA and CDR2 as FQGNSA. The CDR3 spans 15 residues. V was trimmed by 0 bases and J by 0 bases, leaving 6 bases between them. CDR3 in amino acids: CASSLARDSNQPQHF. The CDR3 DNA reads as TGTGCCAGCAGCTTAGCCAGGGATAGCAATCAGCCCCAGCATTTT. The variable domain in full, with the rest retrieved from reference TRBV7-2 and TRBJ1-5, is GAGVSQSPSNKVTEKGKDVELRCDPISGHTALYWYRQSLGQGLEFLIYFQGNSAPDKSGLPSDRFSAERTGGSVSTLTIQRTQQEDSAVYLCASSLARDSNQPQHFGDGTRLSIL.

The V and J genes are TRBV11-3 and TRBJ2-7, with 9 nucleotides matching TRBD1. Germline CDR1 and CDR2: SGHNT and YENEEA. The CDR3 totals 13 residues. J was trimmed by 7 bases and V by 11 bases; bases with no gene match: 12. CDR3 region: CASSRDRVGEQYF. Written as DNA, the CDR3 is TGTGCCTCGAGCCGGGACAGGGTAGGTGAGCAGTACTTC.

The chain combines TRBV2 with TRBJ2-7; perhaps D is TRBD1 or TRBD2 (5 bases each). Germline CDR1 SNHLY, CDR2 FYNNEI. Trimming shortened V by 6 bases and J by 3 bases, and 12 bases separated the two germline ends. This CDR3 is built from 13 residues. DNA for the CDR3: TGTGCCAGCAGACGGGACCAAGACTACGAGCAGTACTTC. It encodes CASRRDQDYEQYF.

V gene TRBV24-1 combines with J gene TRBJ2-2; D remains ambiguous. V lost 9 bases and J 0 bases, leaving 7 bases between the germline ends. Germline lookup yields CDR1 KGHDR and CDR2 SFDVKD. There are 13 residues in the CDR3. The CDR3 is CATSITNTGELFF. The CDR3 DNA is TGTGCCACCTCGATAACGAACACCGGGGAGCTGTTTTTT.

In this sample, this clone turned up once. This sequence joins TRBV2 and TRBJ2-1; 15 bases line up with TRBD2. Looked up from germline, CDR1 is SNHLY and CDR2 is FYNNEI. Trimming took 3 bases from V and 2 from J; bases not matched to a gene: 8. There are 19 residues in the CDR3. The CDR3 is CASSDPGTSGGTPYNEQFF. CDR3 coding DNA: TGTGCCAGCAGTGACCCCGGGACTAGCGGGGGGACCCCCTACAATGAGCAGTTCTTC. Full variable domain (outside the CDR3, taken from reference TRBV2 and TRBJ2-1): EPEVTQTPSHQVTQMGQEVILRCVPISNHLYFYWYRQILGQKVEFLVSFYNNEISEKSEIFDDQFSVERPDGSNFTLKIRSTKLEDSAMYFCASSDPGTSGGTPYNEQFFGPGTRLTVL.

This clone appeared a single time. V and J are TRBV2 and TRBJ1-2, with 12 bases that match TRBD1. The CDR3 has 18 amino acids. Germline loops: CDR1 SNHLY, CDR2 FYNNEI. J lost 7 bases, V lost 1 base, and 13 bases had no gene match. DNA of the CDR3: TGTGCCAGCAGTGAAGGTTGGGACAGGGGGCACCTTATCTCTGGCTACACCTTC. This gives the protein CASSEGWDRGHLISGYTF.

DNA for the CDR3: TGTGCCAGTACTCGAAAAGGTACAGGGACAAACACTGAAGCTTTCTTT. It codes for CASTRKGTGTNTEAFF. The genes are TRBV19 and TRBJ1-1, with D tentatively TRBD1 (6 bases). This CDR3 contains 16 residues. Germline CDR1 LNHDA, CDR2 SQIVND (reference sequence). V gave up 7 bases and J gave up 2 bases, with 20 bases separating them.

V gene TRBV5-1 combines with J gene TRBJ2-7; unclear D gene. Germline V gives CDR1 SGHRS, CDR2 YFSETQ. The length of the CDR3 is 14 residues. Trimming cost V 3 bases and J 7 bases, with 17 bases left between them. Here the CDR3 reads CASSSAGPTLEQYF. CDR3 nucleotide sequence: TGCGCCAGCAGCTCGGCCGGACCCACCCTTGAGCAGTACTTC.

This sequence joins TRBV30 and TRBJ2-1, with D perhaps TRBD2 (6 bases). Per germline, CDR1 GTSNPN and CDR2 SVGIG (reference sequence). There are 17 residues in the CDR3. The V gene lost 2 bases and the J gene lost 5 bases, with 22 bases spanning the gap. The CDR3 region is CAWSPQTRMLGHNEQFF. In nucleotides, the CDR3 is TGTGCCTGGAGTCCCCAGACTAGAATGCTTGGTCACAATGAGCAGTTCTTC.

The CDR3 nucleotides read TGTGCCAGCAGTGAATCTTCTGCTGAAGCTTTCTTT. Encoded protein: CASSESSAEAFF. This sequence joins TRBV25-1 and TRBJ1-1, with unresolved D. The germline V gene encodes CDR1 MGHDK and CDR2 SYGVNS. There are 12 residues in the CDR3. The V end was cut by 1 base, the J end by 6 bases, with 6 bases between.

The rearrangement links TRBV7-3 to TRBJ2-1; tentative D call: TRBD1 (7 bases). This CDR3 contains 15 residues. V lost 3 bases to trimming and J lost 0 bases, with 9 bases between them. The V gene's germline CDR1 is SGHTA and CDR2 FQGTGA. This CDR3 reads CASSLQGGSYNEQFF. The DNA for the CDR3 is TGTGCCAGCAGCTTGCAGGGGGGCTCCTACAATGAGCAGTTCTTC.

The chain has TRBV27 and TRBJ2-7; 7 bases map to TRBD1. J was trimmed by 3 bases and V by 4 bases; bases with no gene match: 3. This CDR3 contains 13 residues. Germline loops: CDR1 MNHEY, CDR2 SMNVEV (reference sequence). As DNA, the CDR3 is TGTGCCAGCAGTTCCCGACAGGGCTACGAGCAGTACTTC. It yields the protein CASSSRQGYEQYF.

This clone was found once. The chain joins TRBV7-2 to TRBJ1-2; 9 bases agree with TRBD1. Germline lookup yields CDR1 SGHTA and CDR2 FQGNSA. Trimming removed 5 bases from V and 5 bases from J; junction bases left unmatched: 12. This CDR3 is 16 amino acids long. The CDR3 DNA reads TGTGCCAGCAGCCCTTTACCGGGACAGGGTCTATATGGCTACACCTTC. This gives the protein CASSPLPGQGLYGYTF.

J is TRBJ2-1 and V is TRBV5-1, with D possibly called TRBD1 or TRBD2 (6 bases each). CDR3 length: 15 residues. CDR1 and CDR2 from the germline V gene are SGHRS and YFSETQ. The V end lost 4 bases, the J end lost 2 bases, and 13 bases lay between the germline ends. CDR3: CASSPEGVTYNEQFF. In DNA form, the CDR3 reads TGCGCCAGCAGCCCGGAGGGGGTAACCTACAATGAGCAGTTCTTC. Full variable domain (missing parts from reference TRBV5-1 and TRBJ2-1): KAGVTQTPRYLIKTRGQQVTLSCSPISGHRSVSWYQQTPGQGLQFLFEYFSETQRNKGNFPGRFSGRQFSNSRSEMNVSTLELGDSALYLCASSPEGVTYNEQFFGPGTRLTVL.

The J gene is TRBJ2-7, the V gene TRBV7-8, with D possibly TRBD1 on 5 matching bases. V was pared by 5 bases and J by 1 base, with 9 bases between. Germline V gives CDR1 SGHVS, CDR2 FQNEAQ. The CDR3 is made up of 13 amino acids. The CDR3: CASSVQESYEQYF. The DNA of the CDR3 is TGTGCCAGCAGCGTACAGGAGTCCTACGAGCAGTACTTC. Combining the CDR3 with reference TRBV7-8 and TRBJ2-7 gives the whole variable domain GAGVSQSPRYKVAKRGQDVALRCDPISGHVSLFWYQQALGQGPEFLTYFQNEAQLDKSGLPSDRFFAERPEGSVSTLKIQRTQQEDSAVYLCASSVQESYEQYFGPGTRLTVT.

The chain carries TRBV5-1 and TRBJ1-2; maybe TRBD1 (5 bases). CDR3 length: 14 residues. From germline, CDR1 is SGHRS and CDR2 YFSETQ. V was shortened by 2 bases and J by 2 bases, with 10 bases between the two germline ends. As DNA, the CDR3 is TGCGCCAGCAGCTTCGGTGCAGGGAACTATGGCTACACCTTC. It translates to CASSFGAGNYGYTF.

The V gene is TRBV7-2, the J gene TRBJ1-6, with TRBD1 identical over 9 bases. The junction had 4 bases not matched to a gene; V was cut back by 3 bases and J by 13 bases. This CDR3 has 13 residues. Germline CDR1 is SGHTA and CDR2 is FQGNSA. Here the CDR3 DNA reads TGTGCCAGCAGCTTCCGGGACAGGGCCCCCCTCCACTTT. Residues: CASSFRDRAPLHF.

V usage is TRBV20-1 and J usage is TRBJ1-4; D not resolved. Between the trimmed V and J ends, which lost 7 bases and 5 bases, there was a span of 8 bases. The CDR3 is 11 amino acids. The V gene's germline CDR1 is DFQATT and CDR2 SNEGSKA (reference sequence). For the CDR3, the DNA is TGCAGTGGACGGGAGAATGAAAAACTGTTTTTT. Its translation: CSGRENEKLFF.

This sequence joins TRBV9 and TRBJ1-6, with unresolved D. V lost 0 bases and J 5 bases, leaving 9 bases between the germline ends. The length of the CDR3 is 15 residues. Germline CDR1 reads SGDLS; CDR2 reads YYNGEE. DNA of the CDR3: TGTGCCAGCAGCGTAGTTGGTGATCATAATTCACCCCTCCACTTT. Translating gives CASSVVGDHNSPLHF.

This clone was recorded only once. This chain connects TRBV28 to TRBJ2-5; TRBD2 aligns across 8 bases. CDR1 is MDHEN and CDR2 is SYDVKM in the germline V gene. The J segment lost 5 bases and the V segment lost 3 bases, leaving 8 bases of the junction unmatched. This CDR3 spans 15 amino acids. The CDR3 region is CASSFLGLAGETQYF. The CDR3 region has the DNA TGTGCCAGCAGTTTCCTGGGGCTAGCGGGTGAGACCCAGTACTTC.

Only one count was recorded for this clone. The V and J genes are TRBV27 and TRBJ2-7; maybe TRBD2 (6 bases). The CDR3 contains 14 residues. Germline V gene lookup returns CDR1 MNHEY and CDR2 SMNVEV (reference sequence). The V end lost 5 bases, the J end lost 5 bases, and 16 bases lay between the germline ends. CDR3 region: CASSRGFMGHEQYF. The CDR3 nucleotides read TGTGCCAGCAGTCGGGGGTTTATGGGGCACGAGCAGTACTTC.

This chain's CDR3 is CASTSLEALMETQYF. CDR3 DNA: TGTGCCAGCACCAGTCTGGAGGCCCTAATGGAGACCCAGTACTTC. The rearrangement uses TRBV2 and TRBJ2-5, with a tentative D call TRBD2 (5 bases). Trimming cost V 7 bases and J 5 bases, with 20 bases left between them. This CDR3 is 15 amino acids long. Per the germline V gene, CDR1 is SNHLY and CDR2 is FYNNEI.

V usage is TRBV5-4 and J usage is TRBJ1-6; D gene uncertain. The ends were cut back, 0 bases at V and 8 bases at J, with 12 bases in the middle. CDR1 and CDR2 (germline): SGHNT, YYREEE (reference sequence). The CDR3 has 15 amino acids. The CDR3 protein is CASSLGWGGDSPLHF. CDR3 in DNA: TGTGCCAGCAGCTTGGGCTGGGGTGGGGATTCACCCCTCCACTTT.